A selection of T cell receptor beta chains follows, all from one sample in a study of blood T cell repertoires in COVID-19. Produced via immunoSEQ multiplex PCR; TCRdb's table is partial and in-frame only. The sample has approximately 180,000 clones, roughly four fifths seen once. Sequences were obtained from peripheral blood. The receptors originated from an elderly woman with COVID-19, enrolled during active disease. The CDR3 runs from the conserved cysteine through the conserved F or W.

cdr3_aa	v_call
CASSPFDRQIYEQYF	TRBV14
CASSAQGNYNEQFF	TRBV11-3
CASSLVAGGGNEQFF	TRBV7-2
CASRKGNEQFF	TRBV2
CASSLNGEGPSYNEQFF	TRBV5-6
CASSSGTSGRHNEQFF	TRBV5-4
CASSYRSSRGSDTQYF	TRBV6-2/TRBV6-3
CASSQDPLFEQYF	TRBV14
CASSPGLAVGRSSYNEQFF	TRBV27
CASAKKGEGNQPQHF	TRBV7-2
CASSFRDSYGYTF	TRBV7-9
CASSPLLGLAGGKETQYF	TRBV28
CASSWGGSYEQYF	TRBV11-2
CASSQLGAWSNEQFF	TRBV23-1
CASSLGENQGYNSPLHF	TRBV5-8
CSVEMVAGAASYEQYF	TRBV29-1
CAISDLGQGETEAFF	TRBV10-3
CASSLIPVYEQYF	TRBV11-2
CASSSVAGQPQHF	TRBV28
CASSGWTEIPDTQYF	TRBV25-1
CASSINSGGANTGELFF	TRBV19
CASSQEGLAGGAKNIQYF	TRBV4-2
CASSVEGTMGDTQYF	TRBV9
CASSLVAGLGSYEQYF	TRBV7-8
CASSRTGSYEQYF	TRBV5-1